These 25 T cell receptor beta chains originate from one sample sequenced in a study of cytomegalovirus exposure and HLA in healthy donors (dated by TCRdb to 2015 to 2018). Preparation of the library involved the immunoSEQ multiplex PCR assay. For the multiplex PCR, a mixture combining 60 forward primers for TCR Vbeta segments and 13 reverse primers for TCR Jbeta segments was used. In its TCRdb copy, this immuneACCESS table keeps in-frame sequences only and misses some clones. Where compared with another copy, unresolved V genes explain less than half of these, and the others have no known cause. Recorded for this sample are approximately 210,000 clones; 75% to 80% of them occurred a single time. The top ten hold approximately 2.1% of the sample. Material: PBMCs. The receptor set was obtained from a woman aged 30 to 39 in good health and CMV-seropositive.

This clone was counted a few times. J is TRBJ1-2 and V is TRBV11-1, with D maybe TRBD1 (6 bases). CDR1 and CDR2 (germline): SGHAT, FQDESV (reference sequence). The CDR3 consists of 15 residues. V lost 5 bases and J 4 bases, leaving 17 bases between the germline ends. The CDR3 nucleotides are TGTGCCAGCAGCCCCCGACAGGCCCCTTCCTATGGCTACACCTTC. It translates to CASSPRQAPSYGYTF.

This sequence joins TRBV2 and TRBJ2-2; unclear D gene. The CDR3 contains 14 residues. V was cut by 0 bases and J by 2 bases, with 4 bases left in between. Germline CDR1 is SNHLY and CDR2 is FYNNEI. CDR3 nucleotides: TGTGCCAGCAGTGAAGCGAGAAACACCGGGGAGCTGTTTTTT. The encoded protein is CASSEARNTGELFF.

The chain links TRBV5-6 to TRBJ1-3; 8 positions match TRBD1. CDR1 is SGHDT, CDR2 YYEEEE, per germline. V was pared by 4 bases and J by 3 bases, with 6 bases of the junction left unmatched. This CDR3 has 15 residues. CDR3 sequence reads: CASSVQGALGNTIYF. CDR3 in DNA: TGTGCCAGCAGCGTTCAGGGGGCACTTGGAAACACCATATATTTT.

The CDR3 loop reads CAWSVVDSDTQYF. DNA for the CDR3: TGTGCCTGGAGTGTCGTAGACTCTGATACGCAGTATTTT. V gene TRBV30 combines with J gene TRBJ2-3; no definite D call. Looked up from germline, CDR1 is GTSNPN and CDR2 is SVGIG (reference sequence). CDR3 length equals 13 residues. V lost 0 bases and J 6 bases, leaving 10 bases between the germline ends.

The chain uses TRBV9 and TRBJ2-1; 7 nucleotides agree with TRBD1. The CDR3 totals 15 residues. CDR1 is SGDLS and CDR2 is YYNGEE in the germline V gene. Trimming removed 4 bases from V and 0 bases from J; junction bases left unmatched: 4. The CDR3 DNA sequence: TGTGCCAGCAGCCCGACAGGGAGCTCCTACAATGAGCAGTTCTTC. It codes for CASSPTGSSYNEQFF.

This sequence joins TRBV2 and TRBJ2-7; maybe TRBD2 (6 bases). V was pared by 1 base and J by 2 bases, with 6 bases between. There are 13 residues in the CDR3. Looked up from germline, CDR1 is SNHLY and CDR2 is FYNNEI. The CDR3 here is CASSEGRAYEQYF. CDR3 in DNA: TGTGCCAGCAGTGAAGGGAGGGCCTACGAGCAGTACTTC.

CDR3 protein: CASSARGAGVSYNEQFF. The CDR3 coding sequence is TGTGCCAGCAGCGCCCGGGGGGCGGGAGTGAGCTACAATGAGCAGTTCTTC. V usage is TRBV9 and J usage is TRBJ2-1; tentatively, D is TRBD2 (7 bases). CDR3 length: 17 amino acids. The germline V and J ends were trimmed by 3 bases and 3 bases, with 19 bases remaining between them. Germline assignment: CDR1 SGDLS and CDR2 YYNGEE.

The chain employs TRBV19 and TRBJ1-1, with D possibly matching TRBD1 (5 bases). The germline V and J ends were trimmed by 5 bases and 4 bases, with 20 bases remaining between them. CDR1 is LNHDA and CDR2 is SQIVND in the germline V gene (reference sequence). The CDR3 is made up of 16 amino acids. CDR3 sequence reads: CASSPGGGSWSTEAFF. CDR3 bases: TGTGCCAGTAGTCCTGGGGGGGGGAGCTGGAGCACTGAAGCTTTCTTT.

V is TRBV7-6 and J is TRBJ2-1; the match to TRBD1 covers 9 bases. The CDR3 length is 16 residues. Looked up from germline, CDR1 is SGHVS and CDR2 is FNYEAQ. The V and J ends lost 1 base and 3 bases, in that order; junction bases with no gene match: 4. CDR3 in amino acids: CASSLGQGDLYNEQFF. The CDR3 nucleotides read TGTGCCAGCAGCTTAGGACAGGGGGACCTCTACAATGAGCAGTTCTTC.

V is TRBV28 and J is TRBJ2-3; D is possibly TRBD1 (6 bases). The CDR3 sequence is 15 residues long. The V gene lost 4 bases and the J gene lost 1 base, with 12 bases spanning the gap. Looked up from germline, CDR1 is MDHEN and CDR2 is SYDVKM. The CDR3 here is CASSSVKGGTDTQYF. The CDR3 nucleotides are TGTGCCAGCAGTTCGGTGAAGGGGGGCACAGATACGCAGTATTTT.

The J gene is TRBJ2-5, the V gene TRBV7-7; perhaps TRBD2 as D (6 bases). The CDR3 covers 13 residues. Germline loops: CDR1 SSHAT, CDR2 FNYEAQ (reference sequence). V was pared by 5 bases and J by 5 bases, with 12 bases between. CDR3 region: CASSPTGVETQYF. DNA of the CDR3: TGTGCCAGCAGCCCTACGGGGGTGGAGACCCAGTACTTC.

Only a few counts were recorded for this clone. The CDR3 reads CATSRDPGSQETQYF. The CDR3 DNA is TGTGCCACCAGCAGAGACCCCGGGAGTCAAGAGACCCAGTACTTC. V is TRBV15 and J is TRBJ2-5; D is perhaps TRBD2 (6 bases). Germline loops: CDR1 LNHNV, CDR2 YYDKDF (reference sequence). Trimming pared 0 bases from V and 2 bases from J, leaving 10 bases between. The CDR3 has 15 residues.

This chain connects TRBV11-2 to TRBJ1-3; D may be TRBD1 (6 bases). The CDR3 runs to 17 residues. V was trimmed by 2 bases and J by 3 bases, leaving 17 bases between them. Per the germline V gene, CDR1 is SGHAT and CDR2 is FQNNGV. CDR3 loop: CASSLSRPRGYGNTIYF. CDR3 nucleotide sequence: TGTGCCAGCAGCTTAAGTCGCCCCAGGGGATATGGAAACACCATATATTTT.

The chain has TRBV5-4 and TRBJ2-7, with 8 bases aligning to TRBD2. Germline assignment: CDR1 SGHNT and CDR2 YYREEE (reference sequence). The J segment lost 5 bases and the V segment lost 1 base, leaving 11 bases of the junction unmatched. The CDR3 consists of 16 residues. The CDR3 sequence: CASSLPGGGRLHEQYF. Here the CDR3 DNA reads TGTGCCAGCAGCTTGCCTGGTGGCGGGAGGCTGCACGAGCAGTACTTC.

V and J are TRBV29-1 and TRBJ2-7, with 11 bases identical to TRBD2. J lost 6 bases, V lost 4 bases, and 11 bases had no gene match. The CDR3 sequence is 15 residues long. Germline V gene sequence: CDR1 SQVTM, CDR2 ANQGSEA. The CDR3 loop is CSVAPTAGTSGEQYF. DNA of the CDR3: TGCAGCGTTGCCCCGACAGCCGGGACTAGCGGCGAGCAGTACTTC.

The chain links TRBV5-1 to TRBJ2-5; 12 positions agree with TRBD2. The V segment lost 0 bases and the J segment 4 bases; nucleotides outside the gene matches: 4. Germline values: CDR1 SGHRS, CDR2 YFSETQ. The CDR3 contains 16 residues. The CDR3 protein is CASSLVPGLAGETQYF. The CDR3 DNA sequence: TGCGCCAGCAGCTTGGTTCCGGGACTAGCGGGAGAGACCCAGTACTTC.

This clone turned up a few times. This rearrangement joins TRBV19 to TRBJ1-5, with a tentative D call TRBD1 (5 bases). The CDR3 has 11 residues. Trimming removed 5 bases at V and 13 bases at J, with 12 bases between. Germline V lookup: CDR1 LNHDA, CDR2 SQIVND (reference sequence). DNA for the CDR3: TGTGCCAGTAGTGTGGGACTGGTTCAGCATTTT. This translates into CASSVGLVQHF.

The chain uses TRBV6-5 and TRBJ2-6, with D possibly being TRBD2 (5 bases). V was shortened by 6 bases and J by 2 bases, with 11 bases between the two germline ends. This CDR3 is 15 amino acids long. CDR1 and CDR2 (germline): MNHEY, SVGAGI. CDR3 in DNA: TGTGCCAGCAGCCCTCACGGGGCTGGGGCCAACGTCCTGACTTTC. Its protein is CASSPHGAGANVLTF.

This chain connects TRBV30 to TRBJ2-3; 7 nucleotides line up with TRBD2. The CDR3 is 15 amino acids. CDR1 is GTSNPN and CDR2 is SVGIG in the germline V gene (reference sequence). Trimming cost V 5 bases and J 1 base; bases outside gene matches: 9. The CDR3 loop reads CAWGGGSYRTDTQYF. In DNA form, the CDR3 reads TGTGCCTGGGGGGGAGGGAGCTACCGCACAGATACGCAGTATTTT.

The rearrangement uses TRBV7-2 and TRBJ1-2; 7 positions agree with TRBD1. Germline V gives CDR1 SGHTA, CDR2 FQGNSA. The CDR3 is 13 residues long. With V trimmed by 5 bases and J by 3 bases, 3 bases remained unmatched. CDR3 in amino acids: CASSRQGDYGYTF. CDR3 in DNA: TGTGCCAGCAGCCGACAGGGCGACTATGGCTACACCTTC.

This chain connects TRBV7-2 to TRBJ2-2; possible D gene TRBD2, 5 bases. Per germline, CDR1 SGHTA and CDR2 FQGNSA. The CDR3 spans 17 residues. V was clipped by 1 base and J by 6 bases, with 18 bases between them. CDR3 protein: CASSLVYLAGEAGELFF. The CDR3 coding sequence is TGTGCCAGCAGCTTAGTTTATCTAGCCGGAGAAGCCGGGGAGCTGTTTTTT.

The gene calls are TRBV11-2 and TRBJ1-3; TRBD1 is a possible D gene (5 bases). V lost 5 bases and J lost 0, with 14 bases in between. Germline lookup yields CDR1 SGHAT and CDR2 FQNNGV. The CDR3 consists of 16 residues. CDR3 DNA sequence: TGTGCCAGCAGCCGTATGACAGAAATCTCTGGAAACACCATATATTTT. Its protein is CASSRMTEISGNTIYF.

This chain joins TRBV5-1 and TRBJ2-3; D is uncertain. V lost 4 bases to trimming and J lost 0 bases, with 9 bases between them. The CDR3 is made up of 14 amino acids. Germline CDR1 is SGHRS and CDR2 is YFSETQ. CDR3 DNA sequence: TGCGCCAGCAGCCCCGAAACTAGCACAGATACGCAGTATTTT. Amino acids: CASSPETSTDTQYF.

CDR3: CASSQEDRGWAGELFF. DNA for the CDR3: TGCGCCAGCAGCCAAGAGGACAGGGGGTGGGCCGGGGAGCTGTTTTTT. The chain has TRBV4-1 and TRBJ2-2, with 10 bases matching TRBD1. In germline, CDR1 is MGHRA, CDR2 YSYEKL. The CDR3 runs 16 residues. V trimming: 0 bases; J trimming: 6 bases; junction bases outside the gene matches: 4.

The chain recombines TRBV5-6 with TRBJ1-4; 9 bases match TRBD1. CDR1 and CDR2 (germline): SGHDT, YYEEEE. The trim removed 2 bases at V and 1 base at J, leaving 3 bases unmatched. This CDR3 has 16 residues. The CDR3: CASSLQGAGTNEKLFF. The CDR3 DNA is TGTGCCAGCAGCTTACAGGGGGCCGGAACTAATGAAAAACTGTTTTTT.